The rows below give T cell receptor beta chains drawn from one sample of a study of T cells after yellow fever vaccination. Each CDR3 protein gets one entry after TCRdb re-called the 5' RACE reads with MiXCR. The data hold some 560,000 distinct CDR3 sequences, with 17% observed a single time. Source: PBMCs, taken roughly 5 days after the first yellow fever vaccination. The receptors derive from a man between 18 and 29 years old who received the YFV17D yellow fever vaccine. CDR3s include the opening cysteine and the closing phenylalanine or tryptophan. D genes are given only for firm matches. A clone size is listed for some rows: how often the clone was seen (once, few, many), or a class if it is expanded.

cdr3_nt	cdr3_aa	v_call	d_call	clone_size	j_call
TGTGCCACCAGCAGAGATCGAAGAATCCAAGAGACCCAGTACTTC	CATSRDRRIQETQYF	TRBV15	NA	NA	TRBJ2-5
TGCGCCAGCAGCCAATCACGGACAGGGGGGTTCGAGCAGTACTTC	CASSQSRTGGFEQYF	TRBV4-1	TRBD1	once	TRBJ2-7
TGTGCCAGCAGCTCGGGACTAGCGGCTGACACAGATACGCAGTATTTT	CASSSGLAADTDTQYF	TRBV5-4	TRBD2	NA	TRBJ2-3
TGTGCCAGCAGCTCAAGTGACAGGGGTTATCAGCCCCAGCATTTT	CASSSSDRGYQPQHF	TRBV7-6	TRBD1	few	TRBJ1-5
TGTGCCAGCAGTTTATTCGCTAAACCGGTAGCTTTCTTT	CASSLFAKPVAFF	TRBV12-3/TRBV12-4	NA	many	TRBJ1-1
TGTGCCAGCAGCCCCGTCGTCGGATACACAGATACGCAGTATTTT	CASSPVVGYTDTQYF	TRBV4-2	NA	many	TRBJ2-3
TGTGCCAGCAGCTCTGCTAGCCCCCAGACCCAGTACTTC	CASSSASPQTQYF	TRBV11-2	NA	few	TRBJ2-5
TGTGCCACCAGTGACCCTAGCGGGGGACAAAACAATGAGCAGTTCTTC	CATSDPSGGQNNEQFF	TRBV24-1	TRBD2	NA	TRBJ2-1
TGCGCCAGCAGCTTGGGGACGGGGGAAGTTGAGCAGTTCTTC	CASSLGTGEVEQFF	TRBV5-1	NA	few	TRBJ2-1
TGTGCCAGCAGCGATGTTCTCTCGGGAAACACCATATATTTT	CASSDVLSGNTIYF	TRBV6-2/TRBV6-3	NA	few	TRBJ1-3
TGTGCCAGCAGCTTTCTTTACCGGGACAGGGGATCCTACAATGAGCAGTTCTTC	CASSFLYRDRGSYNEQFF	TRBV6-1	TRBD1	few	TRBJ2-1
TGTGCCAGTAGTTCTCCGGGTCTTACCGAGACCCAGTACTTC	CASSSPGLTETQYF	TRBV19	NA	few	TRBJ2-5
TGCAGTGCTCTTTCCTACAATGAGCAGTTCTTC	CSALSYNEQFF	TRBV20-1	NA	few	TRBJ2-1
TGCGCCAGCAGCCATCCCACTAGGACGGGCAATGAGCAGTTCTTC	CASSHPTRTGNEQFF	TRBV4-3	NA	few	TRBJ2-1
TGTGCCAGCAGCTTCGGCGGGAGCTCCTACAATGAGCAGTTCTTC	CASSFGGSSYNEQFF	TRBV7-2	TRBD2	many	TRBJ2-1
TGTGCCAGCAGCTTATCGGGCGCGGGGAACCACAATGAGCAGTTCTTC	CASSLSGAGNHNEQFF	TRBV7-8	NA	few	TRBJ2-1
TGTGCCAGCAGGGGCAGGGAGGGTACTGAAGCTTTCTTT	CASRGREGTEAFF	TRBV6-6	NA	few	TRBJ1-1
TGTGCCAGCAGTTTAGGACCTGCCGGGGAGCTGTTTTTT	CASSLGPAGELFF	TRBV6-5	NA	NA	TRBJ2-2
TGTGCCAGCAGCCAAGACGTAAGGGGTACCACTGAAGCTTTCTTT	CASSQDVRGTTEAFF	TRBV4-2	NA	few	TRBJ1-1
TGTGCCAGCAGTTGGGCAGCCACAGATACGCAGTATTTT	CASSWAATDTQYF	TRBV27	NA	few	TRBJ2-3
TGTGCCAGCAGTTTCGGTACTAGCGGGGTGGGGACCCAGTACTTC	CASSFGTSGVGTQYF	TRBV12-3/TRBV12-4	TRBD2	few	TRBJ2-5
TGTGCCAGCAGCCATCCGGGACAGCCTCAGGAGACCCAGTACTTC	CASSHPGQPQETQYF	TRBV7-9	TRBD1	NA	TRBJ2-5
TGCGCCAGCAGCTATTGGGATCTTCCCAACACCGGGGAGCTGTTTTTT	CASSYWDLPNTGELFF	TRBV5-1	NA	few	TRBJ2-2